This TCR beta chain was captured by sequencing in a study of blood T cells in healthy people across ages. Whole-study results and caveats: Conclusively comparing naive with antigen-experienced cells was impossible with unsorted PBMCs. Percentage of naive T cells showed a strong correlation with TCR beta diversity.

Then a second PCR, running roughly 7 to 11 cycles, was carried out with a sample-barcoded 5' primer and a J-beta primer mix. TCRdb re-derived calls from the 5' RACE reads in MiXCR, one entry per CDR3 protein. The sample includes about 1.4 million distinct CDR3 sequences, 45% to 70% of them seen just once. This clonotype has just one count. Its cognate antigen is unknown. From germline, CDR1 is SNHLY and CDR2 FYNNEI. The CDR3 spans 14 residues. V lost 9 bases, J lost 4 bases, and 15 bases lay in between. The chain recombines TRBV2 with TRBJ1-4; a weak D match, TRBD1 (6 bases). Sequencing was performed on blood. This sequence originates from a man aged 18 to 35 in good health. The CDR3 reads CASEPDRNNEKLFF. The CDR3 DNA sequence: TGTGCCAGTGAACCCGACAGGAATAATGAAAAACTGTTTTTT.